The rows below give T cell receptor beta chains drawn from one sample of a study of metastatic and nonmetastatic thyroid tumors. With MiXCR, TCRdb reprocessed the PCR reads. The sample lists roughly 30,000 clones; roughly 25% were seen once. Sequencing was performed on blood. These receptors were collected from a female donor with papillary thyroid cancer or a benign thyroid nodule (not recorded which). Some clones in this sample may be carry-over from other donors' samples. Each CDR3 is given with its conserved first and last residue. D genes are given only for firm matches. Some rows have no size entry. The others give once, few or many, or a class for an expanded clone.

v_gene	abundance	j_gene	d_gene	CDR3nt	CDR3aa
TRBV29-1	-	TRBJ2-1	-	TGCAGCGTTGAAGATTCACTCCTAGGGGAGGCCCTCAATGAGCAGTTCTTC	CSVEDSLLGEALNEQFF
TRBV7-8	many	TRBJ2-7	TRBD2	TGTGCCAGCAGCAATTTGGGACTAGCGGAAGCCTACGAGCAGTACTTC	CASSNLGLAEAYEQYF
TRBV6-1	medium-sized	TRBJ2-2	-	TGTGCCAGCATGATGTTTTCGGCCGGGGAGCTGTTTTTT	CASMMFSAGELFF
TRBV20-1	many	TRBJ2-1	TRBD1	TGCAGTGCTAGCTACCGACAGGGACGACATGAGCAGTTCTTC	CSASYRQGRHEQFF
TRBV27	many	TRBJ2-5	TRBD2	TGTGCCAGCAGTGTGGGGGGGTTCGGGGAGACCCAGTACTTC	CASSVGGFGETQYF
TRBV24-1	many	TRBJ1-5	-	TGTGCCACCAGTGATCCAAATCAGCCCCAGCATTTT	CATSDPNQPQHF
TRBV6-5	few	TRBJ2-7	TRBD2	TGTGCCAGCAGTTACTCGGGGACTAGCGGCGAGCAGTACTTC	CASSYSGTSGEQYF
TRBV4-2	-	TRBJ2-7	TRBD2	TGTGCCAGCAGCCAAGACCGACTAGCGGGTGCCACCTACGAGCAGTACTTC	CASSQDRLAGATYEQYF
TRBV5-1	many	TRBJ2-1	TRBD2	TGCGCCAGCAGCTTGCACAGCGGGAGGGGCTACAATGAGCAGTTCTTC	CASSLHSGRGYNEQFF
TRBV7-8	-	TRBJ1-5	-	TGTGCCAGCAGCGCCCCCACAGGGTACAATCAGCCCCAGCATTTT	CASSAPTGYNQPQHF
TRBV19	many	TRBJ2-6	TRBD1	TGTGCCAGTAGTATGGGACAGGGGGTGGGTGGGGCCAACGTCCTGACTTTC	CASSMGQGVGGANVLTF
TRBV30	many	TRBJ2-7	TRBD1	TGTGCCTGGACTCGACAGGGTTCCTACGAGCAGTACTTC	CAWTRQGSYEQYF
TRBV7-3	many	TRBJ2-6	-	TGTGCCAGCAGCTTCGGGGGTGGGGCCAACGTCCTGACTTTC	CASSFGGGANVLTF
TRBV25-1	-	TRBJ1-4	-	TGTGCCAGCAGTGAGGCGACGACGGGACAAGAAAAACTGTTTTTT	CASSEATTGQEKLFF
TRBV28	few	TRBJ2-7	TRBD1	TGTGCCAGCAGTACCGGGACAGGGGCCCACGAGCAGTACTTC	CASSTGTGAHEQYF
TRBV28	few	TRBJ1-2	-	TGTGCCAGCAGTTTAGATTGGACTGACGGCTACACCTTC	CASSLDWTDGYTF
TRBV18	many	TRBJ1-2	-	TGTGCCAGCTCACCACCGTCAGGGCACTATGGCTACACCTTC	CASSPPSGHYGYTF
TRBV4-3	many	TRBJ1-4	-	TGCGCCAGCAGCCAAGAACAGGTCCGGGGAAATGAAAAACTGTTTTTT	CASSQEQVRGNEKLFF
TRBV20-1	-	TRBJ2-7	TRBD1	TGCAGTGCTCGACAGGGCTCCTACGAGCAGTACTTC	CSARQGSYEQYF
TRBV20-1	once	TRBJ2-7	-	TGCAGTGCTAGAGATCTCGACGGGGCTTCCTACGAGCAGTACTTC	CSARDLDGASYEQYF
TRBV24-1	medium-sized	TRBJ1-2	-	TGTGCCACCAGTGACGCGGACGGACCCTATGGCTACACCTTC	CATSDADGPYGYTF
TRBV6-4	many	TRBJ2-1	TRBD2	TGTGCCAGCAGTGACGGGACTAGCGGGAATGAGCAGTTCTTC	CASSDGTSGNEQFF
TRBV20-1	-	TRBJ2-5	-	TGCAGTGCTAGAGATGACAGACCGCGGGGGCCGACGGTTTGGGAGACCCAGTACTTC	CSARDDRPRGPTVWETQYF
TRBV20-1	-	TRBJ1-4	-	TGCAGTGCGCGTTTGGGGACCAATGAAAAACTGTTTTTT	CSARLGTNEKLFF
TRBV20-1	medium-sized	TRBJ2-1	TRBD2	TGCAGTGCGGGAGGGACTAGCGGGAGGGACTACAATGAGCAGTTCTTC	CSAGGTSGRDYNEQFF
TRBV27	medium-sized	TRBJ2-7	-	TGTGCCAGCAGGTCCCTCGACGGGGTCTACGAGCAGTACTTC	CASRSLDGVYEQYF
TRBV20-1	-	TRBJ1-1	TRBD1	TGCAGTGTTACGAACAGGGGGCAGGTGAACACTGAAGCTTCCTTT	CSVTNRGQVNTEASF
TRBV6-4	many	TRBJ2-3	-	TGTGCCAGCAGTGACTCGACAGGCTCGGGGGATACGCAGTATTTT	CASSDSTGSGDTQYF
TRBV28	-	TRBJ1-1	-	TGTGCCAGCAGTTTACTCGGAGGGAACACTGAAGCTTTCTTT	CASSLLGGNTEAFF
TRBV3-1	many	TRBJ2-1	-	TGTGCCAGCAGCCAAGGGGAGGTGAATGAGCAGTTCTTC	CASSQGEVNEQFF
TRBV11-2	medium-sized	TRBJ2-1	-	TGTGCCAGCAGCTTAGACCCCCAATCCTCCTACAATGAGCAGTTCTTC	CASSLDPQSSYNEQFF
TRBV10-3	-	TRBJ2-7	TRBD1	TGTGCCATCAGTGAAGCCGGGACAGGGACGTCCTACGAGCAGTACTTC	CAISEAGTGTSYEQYF
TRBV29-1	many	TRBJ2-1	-	TGCAGCGTTGAAGCGACCCTACGGAATGAGCAGTTCTTC	CSVEATLRNEQFF
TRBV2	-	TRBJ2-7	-	TGTGCCAGCAGTGAAAGGTGGGGGGGCAGGGTCGACGAGCAGTACTTC	CASSERWGGRVDEQYF
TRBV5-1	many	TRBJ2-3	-	TGCGCCAGCAGCTTGGGAGACCCTAGCACAGATACGCAGTATTTT	CASSLGDPSTDTQYF
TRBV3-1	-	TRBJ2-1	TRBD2	TGTGCCAGCAGCCTGAGTAGCGGGAGGCTCAATGAGCAGTTCTTC	CASSLSSGRLNEQFF
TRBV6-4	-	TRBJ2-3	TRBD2	TGTGTCAGAAGTGACATTAGCGGGAGAAGCACAGATACGCAGTATTTT	CVRSDISGRSTDTQYF
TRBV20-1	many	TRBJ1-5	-	TGCAGTGCTGGTTTCGGAGGAAGCAATCAGCCCCAGCATTTT	CSAGFGGSNQPQHF
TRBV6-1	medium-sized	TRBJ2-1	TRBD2	TGTGCCAGTTGCGGGAGTGGCAATGAGCAGTTCTTC	CASCGSGNEQFF
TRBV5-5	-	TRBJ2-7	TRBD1	TGTGCCAGCAGCCCGAGACAGGGGGCGATATCCTACGAGCAGTACTTC	CASSPRQGAISYEQYF
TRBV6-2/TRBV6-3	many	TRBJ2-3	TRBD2	TGTGCCAGCAGTTTCGGACTAGCGAGAGGCCACGACACAGATACGCAGTATTTT	CASSFGLARGHDTDTQYF
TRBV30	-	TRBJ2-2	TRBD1	TGTGCCTGGATTCCGGGACAGGGGACGAACACCGGGGAGCTGTTTTTT	CAWIPGQGTNTGELFF
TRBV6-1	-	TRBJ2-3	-	TGTGCCAGCACCCGGCTTAGCACAGATACGCAGTATTTT	CASTRLSTDTQYF
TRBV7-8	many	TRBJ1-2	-	TGTGCCAGCAGCGCTCGAGGAGACCTTAACTATGGCTACACCTTC	CASSARGDLNYGYTF
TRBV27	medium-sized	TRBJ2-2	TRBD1	TGTGCCAGCAGTGCAACCCAGGGGGCCGGGGAGCTGTTTTTT	CASSATQGAGELFF
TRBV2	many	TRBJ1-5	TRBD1	TGTGCCAGCAGTGGACAGGGGGCTTACAATCAGCCCCAGCATTTT	CASSGQGAYNQPQHF
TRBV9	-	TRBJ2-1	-	TGTGCCAGCAGCGTAGTCCCAAACTACAATGAGCAGTTCTTC	CASSVVPNYNEQFF
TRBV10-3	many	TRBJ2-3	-	TGTGCCATCAGTGACAGCACAGATACGCAGTATTTT	CAISDSTDTQYF
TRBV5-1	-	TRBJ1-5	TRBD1	TGCGCCAGCAGCTTGGGGACAGGGAATCAGCCCCAGCATTTT	CASSLGTGNQPQHF
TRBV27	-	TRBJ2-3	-	TGTGCCAGCAGTCGGGCTAGCGAGTACACAGATACGAAGTATTTT	CASSRASEYTDTKYF
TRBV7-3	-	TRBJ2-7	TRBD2	TGTGCCAGCAGCTCCCGGACTAGCGGAAGCTCCTACGAGCAGTACTTC	CASSSRTSGSSYEQYF
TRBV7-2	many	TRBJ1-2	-	TGTGCCAGCAGCCTTCTTGGGGCCTATGGCTACACCTTC	CASSLLGAYGYTF
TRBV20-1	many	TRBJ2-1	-	TGCAGTGCTAGAGATCAGCAGGGATCTCGGAATGAGCAGTTCTTC	CSARDQQGSRNEQFF
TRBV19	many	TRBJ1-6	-	TGTGCCAGTAGATTCAAGGGCCATAATTCACCCCTCCACTTT	CASRFKGHNSPLHF
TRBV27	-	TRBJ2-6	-	TGTGCCAGCAGCCTGTATAGGGCCAACGTCCGGACTTTC	CASSLYRANVRTF
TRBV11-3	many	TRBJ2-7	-	TGTGCCAGCAGTTCGGCATTACTTTACTACGAGCAGTACTTC	CASSSALLYYEQYF
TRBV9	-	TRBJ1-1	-	TGTGCCAGCAGCGTAGACGGAGGGGCTATAGACACTGAAGCTTTCTTT	CASSVDGGAIDTEAFF
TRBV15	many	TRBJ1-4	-	TGTGCCACCAGCAGAGATGAGGGGAGGGGAAAACTGTTTTTT	CATSRDEGRGKLFF
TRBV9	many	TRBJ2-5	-	TGTGCCAGCAGCGTAGCGGACAAGAATCAAGAGACCCAGTACTTC	CASSVADKNQETQYF
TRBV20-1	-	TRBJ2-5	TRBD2	TGCAGTGCTAGAGTCCCGGGGACTAGCGCCCCAGAGACCAAGTACTTC	CSARVPGTSAPETKYF